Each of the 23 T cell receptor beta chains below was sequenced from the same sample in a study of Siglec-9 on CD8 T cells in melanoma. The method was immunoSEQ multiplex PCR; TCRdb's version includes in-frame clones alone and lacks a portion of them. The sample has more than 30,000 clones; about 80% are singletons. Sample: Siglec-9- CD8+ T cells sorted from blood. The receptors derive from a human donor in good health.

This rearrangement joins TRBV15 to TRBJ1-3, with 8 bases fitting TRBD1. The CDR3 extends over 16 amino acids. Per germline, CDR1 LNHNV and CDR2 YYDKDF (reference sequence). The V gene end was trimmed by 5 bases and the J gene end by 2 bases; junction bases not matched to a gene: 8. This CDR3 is CATSEAQGAPGNTIYF. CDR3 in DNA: TGTGCCACCAGCGAAGCTCAGGGGGCTCCTGGAAACACCATATATTTT.

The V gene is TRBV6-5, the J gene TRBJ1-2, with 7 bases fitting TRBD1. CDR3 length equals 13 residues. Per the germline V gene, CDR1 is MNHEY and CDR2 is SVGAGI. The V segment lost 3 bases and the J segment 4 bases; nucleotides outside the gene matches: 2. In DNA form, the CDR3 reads TGTGCCAGCAGTTATGGACAGGCCTATGGCTACACCTTC. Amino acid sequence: CASSYGQAYGYTF.

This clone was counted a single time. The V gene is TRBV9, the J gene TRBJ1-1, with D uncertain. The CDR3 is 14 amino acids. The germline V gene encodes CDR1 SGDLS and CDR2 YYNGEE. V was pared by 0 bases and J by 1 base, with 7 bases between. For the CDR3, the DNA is TGTGCCAGCAGCGTAGGGCAGACGAACACTGAAGCTTTCTTT. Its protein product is CASSVGQTNTEAFF.

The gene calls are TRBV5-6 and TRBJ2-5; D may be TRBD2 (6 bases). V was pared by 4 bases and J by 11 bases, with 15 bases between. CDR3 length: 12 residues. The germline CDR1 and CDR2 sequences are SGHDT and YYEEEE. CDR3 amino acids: CASSPISGEQYF. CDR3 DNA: TGTGCCAGCAGCCCAATATCGGGAGAGCAGTACTTC.

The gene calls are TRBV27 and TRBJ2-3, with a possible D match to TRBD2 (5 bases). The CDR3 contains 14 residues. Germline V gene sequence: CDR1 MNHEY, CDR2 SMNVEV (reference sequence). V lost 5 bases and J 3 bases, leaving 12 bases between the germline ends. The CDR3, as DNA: TGTGCCAGCAGTGCTACGGAGGTGACAGATACGCAGTATTTT. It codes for CASSATEVTDTQYF.

The CDR3 DNA reads as TGTGCCAGCAGCTTAAGCCTCTCAGGGGAAAACACCTTC. Translation: CASSLSLSGENTF. The V gene is TRBV7-9, the J gene TRBJ1-2, with D tentatively TRBD1 (6 bases). The CDR3 contains 13 residues. V was shortened by 2 bases and J by 12 bases, with 16 bases between the two germline ends. In germline, CDR1 is SEHNR, CDR2 FQNEAQ (reference sequence).

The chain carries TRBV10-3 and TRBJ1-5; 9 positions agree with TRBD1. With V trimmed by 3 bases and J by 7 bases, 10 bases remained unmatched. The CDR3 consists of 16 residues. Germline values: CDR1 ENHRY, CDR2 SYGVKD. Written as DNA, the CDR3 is TGTGCCATCAGTGACCGGGACAGGGAGGCAGGACAGCCCCAGCATTTT. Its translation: CAISDRDREAGQPQHF.

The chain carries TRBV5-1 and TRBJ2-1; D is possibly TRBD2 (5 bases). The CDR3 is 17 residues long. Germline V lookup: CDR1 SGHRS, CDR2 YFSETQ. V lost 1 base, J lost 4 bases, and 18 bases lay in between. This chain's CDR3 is CASSLYPTRVGYNEQFF. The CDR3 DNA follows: TGCGCCAGCAGCTTGTACCCTACTAGGGTTGGGTACAATGAGCAGTTCTTC.

The CDR3 protein is CASSLVDTLMDEQFF. In DNA, the CDR3 is TGTGCCAGCAGCTTGGTGGACACCCTGATGGATGAGCAGTTCTTC. J is TRBJ2-1 and V is TRBV5-6; perhaps TRBD1 as D (5 bases). Trimming left V 0 bases short and J 8 bases short, with 15 bases between. The germline gives CDR1 SGHDT, CDR2 YYEEEE. This CDR3 is 15 amino acids long.

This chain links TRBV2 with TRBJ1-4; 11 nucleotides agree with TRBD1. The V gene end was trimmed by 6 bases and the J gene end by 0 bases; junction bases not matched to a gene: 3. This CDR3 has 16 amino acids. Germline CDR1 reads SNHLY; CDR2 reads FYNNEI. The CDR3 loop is CASRGQGEATNEKLFF. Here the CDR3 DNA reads TGTGCCAGCAGGGGACAGGGGGAAGCAACTAATGAAAAACTGTTTTTT.

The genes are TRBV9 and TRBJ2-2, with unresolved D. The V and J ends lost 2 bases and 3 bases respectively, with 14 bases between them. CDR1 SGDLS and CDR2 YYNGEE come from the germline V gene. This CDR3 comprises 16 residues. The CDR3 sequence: CASSVAVTIDTGELFF. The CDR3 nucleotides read TGTGCCAGCAGCGTGGCCGTGACAATTGACACCGGGGAGCTGTTTTTT. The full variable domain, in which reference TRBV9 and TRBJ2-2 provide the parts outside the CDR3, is DSGVTQTPKHLITATGQRVTLRCSPRSGDLSVYWYQQSLDQGLQFLIQYYNGEERAKGNILERFSAQQFPDLHSELNLSSLELGDSALYFCASSVAVTIDTGELFFGEGSRLTVL.

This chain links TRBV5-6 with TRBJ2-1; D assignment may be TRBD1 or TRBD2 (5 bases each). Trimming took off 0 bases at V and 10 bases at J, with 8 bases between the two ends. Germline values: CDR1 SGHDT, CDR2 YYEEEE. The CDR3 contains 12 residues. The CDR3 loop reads CASSLVRGEQFF. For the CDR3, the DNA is TGTGCCAGCAGCTTGGTGAGGGGAGAGCAGTTCTTC.

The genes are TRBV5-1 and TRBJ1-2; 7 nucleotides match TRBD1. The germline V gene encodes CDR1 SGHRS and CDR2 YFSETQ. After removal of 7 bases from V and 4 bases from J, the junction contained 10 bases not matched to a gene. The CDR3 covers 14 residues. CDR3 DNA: TGCGCCAGCCGTACCTCGACAGGGAGCTATGGCTACACCTTC. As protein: CASRTSTGSYGYTF.

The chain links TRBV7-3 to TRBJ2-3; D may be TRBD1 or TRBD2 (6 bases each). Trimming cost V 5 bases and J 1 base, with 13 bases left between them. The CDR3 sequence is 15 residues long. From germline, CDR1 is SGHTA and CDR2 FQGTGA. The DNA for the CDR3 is TGTGCCAGCAGCCCCAACGGGGGCGGCACAGATACGCAGTATTTT. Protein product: CASSPNGGGTDTQYF.

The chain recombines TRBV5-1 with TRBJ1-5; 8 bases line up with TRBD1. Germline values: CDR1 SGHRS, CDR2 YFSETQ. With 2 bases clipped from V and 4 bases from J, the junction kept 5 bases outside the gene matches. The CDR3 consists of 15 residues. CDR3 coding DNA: TGCGCCAGCAGCTTAGGACAGGGAATGAATCAGCCCCAGCATTTT. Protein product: CASSLGQGMNQPQHF.

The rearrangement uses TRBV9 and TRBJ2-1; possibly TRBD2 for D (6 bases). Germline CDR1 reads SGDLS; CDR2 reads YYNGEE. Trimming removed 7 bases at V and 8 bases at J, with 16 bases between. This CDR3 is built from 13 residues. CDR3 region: CASGYGSRDEQFF. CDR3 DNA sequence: TGTGCCAGCGGATACGGGAGTCGCGATGAGCAGTTCTTC.

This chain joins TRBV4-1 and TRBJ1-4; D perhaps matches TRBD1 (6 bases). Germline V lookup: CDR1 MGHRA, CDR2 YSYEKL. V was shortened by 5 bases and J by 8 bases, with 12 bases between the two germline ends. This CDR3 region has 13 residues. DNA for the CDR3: TGCGCCAGCAGCGAAATCCAGGGGGAAAAACTGTTTTTT. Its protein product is CASSEIQGEKLFF.

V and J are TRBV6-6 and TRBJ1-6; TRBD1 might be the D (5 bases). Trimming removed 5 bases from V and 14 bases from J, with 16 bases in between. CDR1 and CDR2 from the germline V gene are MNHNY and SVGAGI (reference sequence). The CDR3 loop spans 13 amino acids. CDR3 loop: CASSAGTGSALHF. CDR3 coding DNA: TGTGCCAGCAGTGCTGGAACAGGTTCTGCCCTCCACTTT.

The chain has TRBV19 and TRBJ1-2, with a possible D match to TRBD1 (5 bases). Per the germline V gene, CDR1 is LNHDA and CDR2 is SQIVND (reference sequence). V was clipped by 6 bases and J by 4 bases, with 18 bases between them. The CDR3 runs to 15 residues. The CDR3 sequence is CASSFSGGFTYGYTF. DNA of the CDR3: TGTGCCAGTAGCTTCTCCGGGGGGTTTACCTATGGCTACACCTTC.

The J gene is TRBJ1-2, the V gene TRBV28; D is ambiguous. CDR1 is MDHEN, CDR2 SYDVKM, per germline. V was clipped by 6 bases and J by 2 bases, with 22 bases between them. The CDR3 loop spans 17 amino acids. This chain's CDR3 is CASRFLTRADSNYGYTF. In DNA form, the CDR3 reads TGTGCCAGCAGATTCCTCACGCGGGCGGACTCCAACTATGGCTACACCTTC.

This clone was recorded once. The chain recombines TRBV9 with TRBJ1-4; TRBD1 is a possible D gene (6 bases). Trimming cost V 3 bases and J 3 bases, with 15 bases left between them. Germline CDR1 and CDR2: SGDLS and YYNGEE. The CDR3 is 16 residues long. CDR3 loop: CASSAEQGIANEKLFF. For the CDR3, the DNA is TGTGCCAGCAGCGCGGAACAGGGAATTGCTAATGAAAAACTGTTTTTT.

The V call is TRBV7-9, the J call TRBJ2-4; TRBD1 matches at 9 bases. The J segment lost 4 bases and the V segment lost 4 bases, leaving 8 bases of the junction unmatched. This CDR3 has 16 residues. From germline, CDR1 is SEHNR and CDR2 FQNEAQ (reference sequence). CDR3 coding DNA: TGTGCCAGCAGCTCTCTCCGGGACAGGGATAAAAACATTCAGTACTTC. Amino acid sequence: CASSSLRDRDKNIQYF. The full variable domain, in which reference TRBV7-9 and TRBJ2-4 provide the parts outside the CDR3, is DTGVSQNPRHKITKRGQNVTFRCDPISEHNRLYWYRQTLGQGPEFLTYFQNEAQLEKSRLLSDRFSAERPKGSFSTLEIQRTEQGDSAMYLCASSSLRDRDKNIQYFGAGTRLSVL.

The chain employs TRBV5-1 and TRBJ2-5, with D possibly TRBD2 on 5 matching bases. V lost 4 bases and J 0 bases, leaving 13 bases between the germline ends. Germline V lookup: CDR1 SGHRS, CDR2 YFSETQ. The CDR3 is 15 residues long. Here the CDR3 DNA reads TGCGCCAGCAGCGAGGTCCCGGGATACCAAGAGACCCAGTACTTC. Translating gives CASSEVPGYQETQYF.